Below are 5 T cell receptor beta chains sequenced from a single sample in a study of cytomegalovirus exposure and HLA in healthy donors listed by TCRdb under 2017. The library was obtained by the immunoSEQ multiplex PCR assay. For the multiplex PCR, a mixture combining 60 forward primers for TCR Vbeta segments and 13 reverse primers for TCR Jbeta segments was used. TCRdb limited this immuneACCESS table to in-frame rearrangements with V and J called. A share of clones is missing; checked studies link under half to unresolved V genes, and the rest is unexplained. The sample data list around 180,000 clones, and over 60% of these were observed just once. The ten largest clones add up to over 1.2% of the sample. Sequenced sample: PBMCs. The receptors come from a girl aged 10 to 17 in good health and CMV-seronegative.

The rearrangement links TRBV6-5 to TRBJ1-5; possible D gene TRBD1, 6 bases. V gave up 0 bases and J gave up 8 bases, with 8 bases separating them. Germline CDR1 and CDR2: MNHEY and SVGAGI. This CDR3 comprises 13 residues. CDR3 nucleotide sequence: TGTGCCAGCAGTTACTCGAAGGGGGAGCCCCAGCATTTT. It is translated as CASSYSKGEPQHF.

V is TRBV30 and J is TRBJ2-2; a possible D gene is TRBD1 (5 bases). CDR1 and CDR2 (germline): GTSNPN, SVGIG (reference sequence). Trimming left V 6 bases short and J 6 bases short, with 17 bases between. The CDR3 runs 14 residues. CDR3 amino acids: CACHPQGNAGELFF. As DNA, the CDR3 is TGTGCCTGTCATCCCCAGGGTAACGCCGGGGAGCTGTTTTTT.

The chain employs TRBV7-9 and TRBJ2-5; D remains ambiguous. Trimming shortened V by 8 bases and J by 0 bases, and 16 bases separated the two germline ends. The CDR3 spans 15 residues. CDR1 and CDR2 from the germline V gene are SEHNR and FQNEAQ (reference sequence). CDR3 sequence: CASSVVTRYQETQYF. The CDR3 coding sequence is TGTGCCAGCTCTGTTGTGACTCGCTACCAAGAGACCCAGTACTTC.

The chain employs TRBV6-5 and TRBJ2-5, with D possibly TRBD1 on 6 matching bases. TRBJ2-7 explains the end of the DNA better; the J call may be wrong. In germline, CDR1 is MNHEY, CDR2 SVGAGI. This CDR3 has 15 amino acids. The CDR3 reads CASSQTGQIYYEQYF. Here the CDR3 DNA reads TGTGCCAGCAGTCAAACCGGACAGATCTACTACGAGCAGTACTTC.

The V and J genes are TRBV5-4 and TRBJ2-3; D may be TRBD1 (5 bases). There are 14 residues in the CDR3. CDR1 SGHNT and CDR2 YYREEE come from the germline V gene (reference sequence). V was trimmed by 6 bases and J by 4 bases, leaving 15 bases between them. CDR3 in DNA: TGTGCCAGCACCCCAGGGAACCCTTCAGATACGCAGTATTTT. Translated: CASTPGNPSDTQYF.